This T cell receptor beta chain comes out of a study of CD8+ T cells in alopecia areata. Across the whole study: Tofacitinib therapy lasting 6 to 18 months was followed by 6 months off drug.

The V segment lost 4 bases and the J segment 7 bases; nucleotides outside the gene matches: 5. This CDR3 comprises 13 residues. From germline, CDR1 is SGHRS and CDR2 YFSETQ. There are a few counts of this clone. Its antigen is currently unknown. Other DNA sequences from this sample encode an identical CDR3 as well. Study-wide points: Scalp lesions, especially in alopecia totalis/universalis, had higher clonality than normal scalp.

Reverse transcribed after extraction, RNA yielded cDNA as the sequencing template. The data were produced by immunoSEQ multiplex PCR, yet TCRdb's version contains in-frame clones alone and is incomplete. The table has some 110,000 clones, 35% to 45% seen once; the top ten hold approximately 2.8%. V is TRBV5-1 and J is TRBJ2-7; TRBD1 matches at 10 bases. The source of this sequence is a human donor with alopecia areata. The sequenced sample was CD4+ T cells sorted from blood. The CDR3 loop reads CASSLGTGEEQYF. CDR3 nucleotide sequence: TGCGCCAGCAGCCTCGGGACAGGGGAAGAGCAGTACTTC.